Shown below are 20 T cell receptor beta chains from a single sample sequenced in a study of T cell responses to AZD1222 COVID-19 vaccine. Sequenced by immunoSEQ multiplex PCR; TCRdb stores in-frame clones only, minus some. The repertoire holds around 110,000 clones, with 90% as singletons. Specimen: peripheral blood, collected on day 0 of AZD1222 vaccination. Receptor source: an adult in good health.

This clone came up many times. J is TRBJ1-5 and V is TRBV2; 7 bases map to TRBD1. Looked up from germline, CDR1 is SNHLY and CDR2 is FYNNEI. The J segment lost 3 bases and the V segment lost 5 bases, leaving 4 bases of the junction unmatched. The CDR3 has 14 residues. This CDR3 reads CASSWDSFNQPQHF. The CDR3 DNA follows: TGTGCCAGCAGTTGGGACAGCTTCAATCAGCCCCAGCATTTT.

This chain connects TRBV12-3 or TRBV12-4 to TRBJ1-3; D is ambiguous. V gave up 7 bases and J gave up 0 bases, with 7 bases separating them. This CDR3 has 13 residues. The DNA of the CDR3 is TGTGCCAGCACACAGATCTCTGGAAACACCATATATTTT. It is translated as CASTQISGNTIYF.

V usage is TRBV2 and J usage is TRBJ2-1; TRBD2 agrees at 7 bases. The length of the CDR3 is 16 residues. The germline gives CDR1 SNHLY, CDR2 FYNNEI. V shed 8 bases and J 6 bases; nucleotides not matched to a gene: 16. The CDR3 sequence is CASSGGRAGVSNEQFF. CDR3 nucleotide sequence: TGTGCCAGCTCGGGAGGCAGGGCCGGAGTGAGCAATGAGCAGTTCTTC.

The table lists this clone with a count of one. The chain couples TRBV12-3 or TRBV12-4 to TRBJ1-1; D may be TRBD1 (5 bases). Trimming took off 3 bases at V and 1 base at J, with 6 bases between the two ends. The CDR3 has 13 residues. For the CDR3, the DNA is TGTGCCAGCAGTTTGACAGAGAACACTGAAGCTTTCTTT. Encoded protein: CASSLTENTEAFF.

This clone was seen a handful of times. The CDR3 region has the DNA TGTGCCTGGAGTGTAATTAATCGGGAGAGCACTGAAGCTTTCTTT. As protein: CAWSVINRESTEAFF. This rearrangement joins TRBV30 to TRBJ1-1; D gene unclear. CDR3 length: 15 amino acids. Trimming shortened V by 0 bases and J by 4 bases, and 15 bases separated the two germline ends. Germline V CDR1 and CDR2: GTSNPN, SVGIG (reference sequence).

The chain is built from TRBV9 and TRBJ1-3; 12 nucleotides agree with TRBD1. V was pared by 4 bases and J by 3 bases, with 5 bases of the junction left unmatched. Looked up from germline, CDR1 is SGDLS and CDR2 is YYNGEE. This CDR3 region has 16 residues. In nucleotides, the CDR3 is TGTGCCAGCAGCTACGGGACAGGGGGCTTTGGAAACACCATATATTTT. Translation: CASSYGTGGFGNTIYF.

The chain has TRBV28 and TRBJ1-2; no clear D. CDR1 and CDR2 from the germline V gene are MDHEN and SYDVKM. Trimming pared 6 bases from V and 0 bases from J, leaving 11 bases between. The CDR3 is 14 amino acids. The CDR3 here is CASRPWQTNYGYTF. The CDR3 DNA sequence: TGTGCCAGCAGGCCGTGGCAAACTAACTATGGCTACACCTTC.

This chain uses TRBV30 with TRBJ1-1, with a weak D call TRBD1 (6 bases). This CDR3 comprises 14 residues. The germline V gene encodes CDR1 GTSNPN and CDR2 SVGIG (reference sequence). V gave up 4 bases and J gave up 5 bases, with 17 bases separating them. In nucleotides, the CDR3 is TGTGCCTGGACCAGGACAGTGGGAAAGACTGAAGCTTTCTTT. Amino acids: CAWTRTVGKTEAFF.

The chain employs TRBV9 and TRBJ2-1, with 10 bases fitting TRBD2. With 4 bases clipped from V and 7 bases from J, the junction kept 11 bases outside the gene matches. CDR1 is SGDLS, CDR2 YYNGEE, per germline. This CDR3 spans 16 amino acids. The CDR3 is CASSRGGAGGQNEQFF. In DNA, the CDR3 is TGTGCCAGCAGCCGGGGGGGAGCGGGAGGGCAAAATGAGCAGTTCTTC.

The chain couples TRBV6-5 to TRBJ1-5, with 7 nucleotides matching TRBD1. CDR3 size: 15 residues. Unmatched junction bases numbered 4, after V lost 0 bases and J lost 5 bases. CDR1 is MNHEY and CDR2 is SVGAGI in the germline V gene. In DNA form, the CDR3 reads TGTGCCAGCAGTTACTCTTGGCAGGGGGATCAGCCCCAGCATTTT. This encodes CASSYSWQGDQPQHF.

The gene calls are TRBV7-3 and TRBJ2-1; TRBD2 aligns across 11 bases. Germline CDR1 and CDR2: SGHTA and FQGTGA. This CDR3 spans 17 amino acids. The trim removed 5 bases at V and 5 bases at J, leaving 11 bases unmatched. The CDR3 DNA sequence: TGTGCCAGCAGCCCCCAGGCCGGGACTAGCGGTAACAATGAGCAGTTCTTC. It yields the protein CASSPQAGTSGNNEQFF. Filled out from reference TRBV7-3 and TRBJ2-1, the complete variable domain reads GAGVSQTPSNKVTEKGKYVELRCDPISGHTALYWYRQSLGQGPEFLIYFQGTGAADDSGLPNDRFFAVRPEGSVSTLKIQRTERGDSAVYLCASSPQAGTSGNNEQFFGPGTRLTVL.

The chain recombines TRBV10-1 with TRBJ2-7; tentatively, D is TRBD1 (6 bases). The CDR3 has 14 residues. V lost 6 bases, J lost 0 bases, and 12 bases lay in between. Germline lookup yields CDR1 WNHNN and CDR2 SYGVQD (reference sequence). The CDR3 spells CASRQGPISYEQYF. CDR3 nucleotide sequence: TGCGCCAGCAGACAGGGTCCTATCTCCTACGAGCAGTACTTC.

This rearrangement joins TRBV5-1 to TRBJ1-6, with 8 bases aligning to TRBD1. This CDR3 has 18 amino acids. Germline CDR1 reads SGHRS; CDR2 reads YFSETQ. After removal of 0 bases from V and 2 bases from J, the junction contained 7 bases not matched to a gene. CDR3 nucleotides: TGCGCCAGCAGCTTGGAGGGACAGGTTAACCCCTATAATTCACCCCTCCACTTT. Its translation is CASSLEGQVNPYNSPLHF. The whole variable domain, filled in from reference TRBV5-1 and TRBJ1-6, reads KAGVTQTPRYLIKTRGQQVTLSCSPISGHRSVSWYQQTPGQGLQFLFEYFSETQRNKGNFPGRFSGRQFSNSRSEMNVSTLELGDSALYLCASSLEGQVNPYNSPLHFGNGTRLTVT.

The V call is TRBV6-7, the J call TRBJ1-1; TRBD1 agrees at 7 bases. TRBV6-7 is treated as an ORF (open reading frame) with a function not yet certain. The CDR3 contains 13 residues. V was pared by 8 bases and J by 3 bases, with 6 bases of the junction left unmatched. CDR3 protein: CASGNRGHTEAFF. CDR3 nucleotides: TGTGCCAGCGGGAACAGGGGTCACACTGAAGCTTTCTTT.

The chain combines TRBV7-8 with TRBJ1-5; 7 nucleotides align to TRBD1. The CDR3 sequence is 15 residues long. V gave up 2 bases and J gave up 6 bases; unmatched junction bases: 7. Germline V gene data show CDR1 as SGHVS and CDR2 as FQNEAQ. The CDR3 spells CASSLRTGLSQPQHF. The CDR3, as DNA: TGTGCCAGCAGCTTACGGACAGGCCTGAGTCAGCCCCAGCATTTT.

The sample holds one count of this clone. As DNA, the CDR3 is TGTGCCAGCAGTTCCTCCGGGACAGGGGGCACTGAAGCTTTCTTT. It yields the protein CASSSSGTGGTEAFF. The chain uses TRBV6-5 and TRBJ1-1; TRBD1 matches 11 bases. Germline values: CDR1 MNHEY, CDR2 SVGAGI. J gave up 4 bases and V 4 bases, and 5 bases lay outside the gene matches. CDR3 length equals 15 residues.

The chain has TRBV5-1 and TRBJ1-1, with D uncertain. Trimming removed 1 base at V and 1 base at J, with 2 bases between. CDR1 is SGHRS, CDR2 YFSETQ, per germline. CDR3 length: 12 residues. DNA of the CDR3: TGCGCCAGCAGCTTGCAGAACACTGAAGCTTTCTTT. Translated: CASSLQNTEAFF.

CDR3 amino acids: CASSPPGGVEKLFF. CDR3 DNA sequence: TGTGCCAGCTCACCGCCAGGGGGTGTTGAAAAACTGTTTTTT. This chain joins TRBV18 and TRBJ1-4; 7 nucleotides line up with TRBD1. The CDR3 is 14 residues long. CDR1 is KGHSH, CDR2 LQKENI, per germline. The ends lost 3 bases at V and 7 bases at J; junction bases unmatched: 5.

As DNA, the CDR3 is TGTGCCAGTAACCCACAGGGGGGCACTGAAGCTTTCTTT. Translated: CASNPQGGTEAFF. The V and J genes are TRBV19 and TRBJ1-1, with 8 bases aligning to TRBD1. Germline assignment: CDR1 LNHDA and CDR2 SQIVND (reference sequence). The junction had 5 bases not matched to a gene; V was cut back by 7 bases and J by 4 bases. The CDR3 is 13 amino acids. The full variable domain, with the rest looked up from reference TRBV19 and TRBJ1-1, is DGGITQSPKYLFRKEGQNVTLSCEQNLNHDAMYWYRQDPGQGLRLIYYSQIVNDFQKGDIAEGYSVSREKKESFPLTVTSAQKNPTAFYLCASNPQGGTEAFFGQGTRLTVV.

The chain joins TRBV19 to TRBJ2-7; TRBD2 might be the D (5 bases). The CDR3 contains 14 residues. CDR1 LNHDA and CDR2 SQIVND come from the germline V gene (reference sequence). The V end lost 7 bases, the J end lost 0 bases, and 13 bases lay between the germline ends. CDR3 sequence (DNA): TGTGCCAGTAATGACCGGGGAAGCTCCTACGAGCAGTACTTC. It encodes CASNDRGSSYEQYF.